This TCR beta chain was captured by sequencing in a study of shared clonotypes between healthy human individuals. Findings and limits, study-wide: As a rule, naive subsets had a larger estimated richness than memory subsets.

This CDR3 spans 14 amino acids. Trimming cost V 3 bases and J 2 bases, with 11 bases left between them. Germline V gene lookup returns CDR1 MNHEY and CDR2 SMNVEV (reference sequence). As for this clone: Its antigen is still unknown. In the same sample, other DNA sequences code for this CDR3.

Sequencing was performed with immunoSEQ multiplex PCR; in TCRdb, only in-frame clones are kept and a portion is missing. This table has more than 2 million clones, just over 90% appearing once. In the naive CD8 group, cells lacked CD45RO and were positively selected for CCR7, so terminally differentiated effector memory CD45RA+ cells were left out. The specimen sequenced was naive CD8+ T cells from PBMCs. The receptor's source is a man aged 18 to 29 in good health. Some clones in this sample may be carry-over from other donors' samples. This chain uses TRBV27 with TRBJ2-7, with D perhaps TRBD2 (6 bases). CDR3 in DNA: TGTGCCAGCAGTTTGCGGGGCACCACCTACGAGCAGTACTTC. This codes for CASSLRGTTYEQYF.